This T cell receptor beta chain was identified during a study of read filtering for tumor transcriptome and immune sequencing (TCRdb year 2020). At the level of the whole study: Of the patients in the cohort, approximately 17 were male and over 11 were female, and their mean age was approximately 71 years, with a range of about 45 to 90. TCR repertoires obtained by targeted immune repertoire sequencing and by bulk whole-transcriptome sequencing performed on the same bone marrow samples were compared. TCR-region mapped reads per sample ranged from about 3.5 to 11 million with IR-seq versus only 85 to 1273 with RNA-seq. After DNase treatment, whole-transcriptome libraries were prepared with the TruSeq RNA Access Library Prep Kit. A main aim was a read-filtering strategy for immune repertoire data, specifically whether clonotypes supported by a single read should be removed. By revised international staging, eight or nine patients were R-ISS I, some 17 were R-ISS II and roughly 7 were R-ISS III. Overall study outcomes, separate from this receptor: Single-read clonotypes made up roughly 82% of clonotypes but roughly 3.2% of total reads in IR-seq, and around 73% of clonotypes and 40% to 50% of reads in RNA-seq. The correlation between IR-seq and RNA-seq shared clonotype proportions rose when single-read clonotypes were removed. Compared with RNA-seq, IR-seq captured clonotypes at much higher depth and more reliably, and a smaller IR-seq throughput was enough to identify most shared clonotypes. The sorted CD138-negative fraction was composed of a mixed bone marrow immune population rather than of purified T cells.

Starting from around 420 ng RNA, TCR libraries were constructed with the Immunoverse kit using molecular barcoded adaptors that cover the alpha/delta and beta/gamma chains. The same RNA used for transcriptome sequencing was used for TCR library preparation. An Illumina HiSeq 4000 with 2 x 150 cycles was used to sequence the TCR libraries. On the authors' methods: MiXCR aligned TCR reads to human V, D, J and C references and assembled the aligned reads into CDR3 clonotypes, with quality filtering and error correction included. Clonotype counts and gene usage diversity were analyzed with the tcR package in R. For inspection of raw mapping reads, RNA-seq reads were mapped by STAR aligner version 2.5.3a onto GRCh37 of the human genome. To test how sequencing depth affected the clonotypes detected, IR-seq fastq files were randomly downsampled with Seqtk 1.3. The raw public data were reprocessed by TCRdb itself: fastp quality trimming at Q25, MiXCR clonotype calling, in-frame beta chains only. Duplicate CDR3 protein sequences are folded into a single record with the most common DNA and genes. V and J calls and clone size were set by TCRdb, not the authors. In all, the sample holds about 63,000 distinct CDR3 sequences, and approximately 15% of those were seen once. 45% of the sample comes from the top ten.

The sample holds a few counts of this clonotype. Its binding antigen is unknown. Base qualities are not at hand, and no much larger clone is one base apart. Each patient had bone marrow sampled at the time of active disease. Ficoll-Hypaque density gradient centrifugation was used to isolate the bone marrow mononuclear cells. Myeloma plasma cells were removed and CD138-negative cells were obtained by negative selection following labeling with CD138 magnetic microbeads on a MACS separator. Purity of the isolated cells was checked by flow cytometry on an Attune NxT using CD138 antibodies. TRIzol reagent was used to extract total RNA, which was then quantified with a NanoDrop spectrophotometer. Paired RNA-seq and IR-seq were performed on each patient's CD138-negative bone marrow sample. This sequence originates from a donor aged 40 or older with multiple myeloma. The specimen sequenced was a population of CD138-negative cells sorted from bone marrow. Per the publication, the cell subset or site label means: bone marrow mononuclear cells depleted of CD138+ plasma/myeloma cells by negative magnetic selection.

The CDR3 region reads CASSPGQVWETQYF. The sequence in DNA is TGTGCCAGCAGCCCCGGACAGGTCTGGGAGACCCAGTACTTC. The V and J genes are TRBV14 and TRBJ2-5, and TRBD1 aligns with 7 junction nucleotides. CDR3 length: 14 amino acids, cysteine to phenylalanine. The read is trimmed to its CDR3 DNA, 42 bases read in frame from base 1. The germline V gene provides CDR1 SGHDN and CDR2 FVKESK. The junction shows trimming of 4 bases on V and 5 bases on J, and the gene matches do not reach 7 bases of it.